Listed here is a single T cell receptor (beta chain). This sample is drawn from a study of blood T cell repertoires in COVID-19. Across the study: Samples of COVID-19 (acute and convalescent) were obtained from the United States, Italy and Spain.

Produced via immunoSEQ multiplex PCR; TCRdb's table is partial and in-frame only. The table shows about 120,000 clones, with about 81% occurring only once. There are 15 residues in the CDR3. Germline lookup yields CDR1 MNHEY and CDR2 SVGAGI. The ends were cut back, 7 bases at V and 0 bases at J, with 10 bases in the middle. The TCR comes from a man aged 30 to 45 with COVID-19, enrolled during active disease. This chain links TRBV6-5 with TRBJ1-6, with D possibly being TRBD1 (6 bases). The sample consisted of peripheral blood. This CDR3 reads CASTQGSSYNSPLHF. Written as DNA, the CDR3 is TGTGCCAGCACTCAGGGGAGCTCCTATAATTCACCCCTCCACTTT.